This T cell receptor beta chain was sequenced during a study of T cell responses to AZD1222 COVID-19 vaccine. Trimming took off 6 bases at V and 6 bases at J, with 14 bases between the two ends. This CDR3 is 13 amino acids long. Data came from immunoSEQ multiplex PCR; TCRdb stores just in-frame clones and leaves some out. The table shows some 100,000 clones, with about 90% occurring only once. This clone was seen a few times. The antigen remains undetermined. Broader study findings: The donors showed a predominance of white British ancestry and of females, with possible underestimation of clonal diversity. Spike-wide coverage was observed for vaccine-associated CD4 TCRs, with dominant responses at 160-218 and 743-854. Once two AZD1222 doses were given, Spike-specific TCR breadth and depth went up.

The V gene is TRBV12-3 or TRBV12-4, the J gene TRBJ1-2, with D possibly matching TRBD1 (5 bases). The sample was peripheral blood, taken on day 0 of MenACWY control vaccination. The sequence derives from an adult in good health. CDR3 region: CASSLERRDGYTF. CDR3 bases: TGTGCCAGCAGCCTGGAACGCAGGGATGGCTACACCTTC.